Listed here are 6 T cell receptor beta chains from one sample, sequenced in a study of T cell responses to AZD1222 COVID-19 vaccine. Assay used: immunoSEQ multiplex PCR; TCRdb lists only in-frame clones, some missing. The data show 150,000 to 200,000 clones, 93% seen once. Sample: peripheral blood, taken on day 0 of AZD1222 vaccination. The receptors shown here come from an adult in good health.

This clone occurred a few times. The rearrangement joins TRBV7-9 to TRBJ2-1; the match to TRBD2 covers 13 bases. V gave up 0 bases and J gave up 4 bases; unmatched junction bases: 3. The CDR3 covers 17 residues. The V gene's germline CDR1 is SEHNR and CDR2 FQNEAQ (reference sequence). In DNA, the CDR3 is TGTGCCAGCAGCTTAGCAGGGACTAGCGGGGTTTACAATGAGCAGTTCTTC. Its protein product is CASSLAGTSGVYNEQFF. Full variable domain (rest looked up from reference TRBV7-9 and TRBJ2-1): DTGVSQNPRHKITKRGQNVTFRCDPISEHNRLYWYRQTLGQGPEFLTYFQNEAQLEKSRLLSDRFSAERPKGSFSTLEIQRTEQGDSAMYLCASSLAGTSGVYNEQFFGPGTRLTVL.

The rearrangement joins TRBV2 to TRBJ2-1; the match to TRBD2 covers 11 bases. J lost 5 bases, V lost 6 bases, and 0 bases had no gene match. CDR3 length: 13 residues. From germline, CDR1 is SNHLY and CDR2 FYNNEI. CDR3 in DNA: TGTGCCAGCAGGGGACTAGCGGACAATGAGCAGTTCTTC. Encoded protein: CASRGLADNEQFF.

The rearrangement uses TRBV5-1 and TRBJ2-7; no clear D. The V gene lost 1 base and the J gene lost 3 bases, with 14 bases spanning the gap. The germline CDR1 and CDR2 sequences are SGHRS and YFSETQ. The length of the CDR3 is 15 residues. For the CDR3, the DNA is TGCGCCAGCAGCTTGAACAGCCCAAGGCTCTACGAGCAGTACTTC. Translating it yields CASSLNSPRLYEQYF.

The V call is TRBV19, the J call TRBJ1-5, with 7 bases that match TRBD1. The CDR3 runs 16 residues. Trimming at V came to 3 bases and at J to 3 bases, leaving 8 bases not matched to a gene. In germline, CDR1 is LNHDA, CDR2 SQIVND (reference sequence). The CDR3 loop is CASSIREGALNQPQHF. The CDR3 coding sequence is TGTGCCAGTAGTATTAGGGAGGGGGCGCTCAATCAGCCCCAGCATTTT.

The rearrangement uses TRBV6-5 and TRBJ1-6; maybe TRBD1 (5 bases). This CDR3 region has 14 residues. Between the trimmed V and J ends, which lost 6 bases and 10 bases, there was a span of 16 bases. Germline CDR1 and CDR2: MNHEY and SVGAGI. The CDR3 DNA reads as TGTGCCAGCAGCGCAGAGGGGATAGGATCACCCCTCCACTTT. Protein sequence: CASSAEGIGSPLHF.

Here the CDR3 DNA reads TGTGCCAGCAGCTTAGCGGCAGGGGCGGCGGCCAAAAACATTCAGTACTTC. It yields the protein CASSLAAGAAAKNIQYF. The chain combines TRBV7-9 with TRBJ2-4, with a weak D call TRBD1 (6 bases). The germline gives CDR1 SEHNR, CDR2 FQNEAQ (reference sequence). This CDR3 has 17 residues. V was cut by 0 bases and J by 1 base, with 13 bases left in between. Complete variable domain (other parts from reference TRBV7-9 and TRBJ2-4): DTGVSQNPRHKITKRGQNVTFRCDPISEHNRLYWYRQTLGQGPEFLTYFQNEAQLEKSRLLSDRFSAERPKGSFSTLEIQRTEQGDSAMYLCASSLAAGAAAKNIQYFGAGTRLSVL.